This T cell receptor beta chain appears in the sequencing data of a study of blood T cell repertoires in COVID-19. Overall study: Researchers got acute and convalescent COVID-19 samples from the United States, Italy and Spain. From T cells, B-cell-depleted T cells, or PBMCs came the material, which was cDNA or gDNA.

Trimming cost V 4 bases and J 3 bases, with 15 bases left between them. The CDR3 totals 15 residues. Germline loops: CDR1 SGHKS, CDR2 YYEKEE (reference sequence). Source study methods: It was from reference gene primer amplification that nucleated cell counts were estimated. Assay: immunoSEQ multiplex PCR; the TCRdb copy retains only in-frame clones and omits some. Clone size and the V and J calls come from that table; the DNA yielded D and trimming. The table records 140,000 to 150,000 clones, 80% to 90% of them present only once. Input material: peripheral blood. This receptor was taken from a woman in her forties or fifties with acute or convalescent COVID-19. The chain uses TRBV5-5 and TRBJ2-3; tentative D call: TRBD2 (6 bases). The CDR3: CASSPTGEATDTQYF. The CDR3 nucleotides are TGTGCCAGCAGCCCCACTGGGGAGGCAACAGATACGCAGTATTTT.